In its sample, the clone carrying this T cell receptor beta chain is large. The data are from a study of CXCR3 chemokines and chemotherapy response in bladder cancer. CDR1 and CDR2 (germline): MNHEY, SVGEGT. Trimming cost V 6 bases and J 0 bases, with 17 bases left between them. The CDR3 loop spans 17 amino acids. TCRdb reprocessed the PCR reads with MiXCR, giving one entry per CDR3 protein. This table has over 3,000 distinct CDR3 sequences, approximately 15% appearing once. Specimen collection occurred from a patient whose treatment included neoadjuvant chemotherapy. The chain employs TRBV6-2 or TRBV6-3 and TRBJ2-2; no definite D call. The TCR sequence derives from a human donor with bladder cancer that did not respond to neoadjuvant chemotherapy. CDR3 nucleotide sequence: TGTGCCAGCAGATTGATTCATCGGAATACGAACACCGGGGAGCTGTTTTTT. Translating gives CASRLIHRNTNTGELFF.